This entry concerns a single T cell receptor (beta chain). In this sample, this clone turned up once. Its antigen target is currently unknown. Base quality data are lacking; no much larger clone is found one base away. The source of the sample is a study of blood T cell repertoires in COVID-19 (dated by TCRdb to 2020 to 2021). At the level of the whole study: Collaborator samples came from the United States, Italy and Spain and covered acute and convalescent phases of COVID-19. Where available, HLA class I and class II types were obtained from metadata supplied by the sample provider rather than from assay-based typing. The sample metadata nearly always contained a de-identified subject ID, COVID-19 status, age in years and sex. The samples were drawn from the first 160 participants of the ongoing ImmuneRACE study and from 950 to 1,500 subjects provided by 6 global collaborators. The repertoires were made available in a free public database intended to serve as a resource for research on the immune response to SARS-CoV-2. Deeply sampled blood TCRbeta repertoires from subjects exposed to, actively infected with, or recovered from COVID-19 were included in the dataset. The material from the prospective study consisted of cDNA or gDNA derived from T cells, B-cell-depleted T cells, or PBMCs.

Trimming leaves V shorter by 4 bases and J shorter by 3 bases, with the junction holding 8 bases beyond the gene matches. Counted from cysteine to phenylalanine, this CDR3 has 15 amino acids. This entry keeps only the CDR3 DNA: 45 bases, framed from base 1. CDR1 SGHTA and CDR2 FQGNSA were looked up in the germline V gene. The immunoSEQ Assay, a bias-controlled multiplex PCR, was used to amplify TCRbeta CDR3 regions from genomic DNA. In the paper's pipeline: The number of nucleated cells in each sample was estimated by amplification of reference gene primers within the assay. Sequence reads were collapsed and filtered to measure the absolute abundance of every unique TCRbeta CDR3 rearrangement. Productive Simpson clonality was computed per sample as the square root of Simpson's diversity index over productive rearrangements. TCRdb mirrors the immuneACCESS table, restricted to in-frame sequences. Some clones are absent from its copies; in checked studies, under half trace to an unresolved V gene, and the reason for the others is unknown. V, J and clone size were drawn from that table, and D and trimming were deduced from the DNA. This sample holds around 360,000 clones; less than 90% were observed only once. The ten largest clones add up to under 3% of the sample.

Overall results and qualifications from the work: The amount of clinical and demographic metadata varied by source and participant and was provided uncurated.

In the prospective study, participants were about 18 to 95 years old, resided in 24 geographic areas of the United States, and were enrolled through a virtual design. Cohort assignment in the prospective study relied on participant-reported clinical history from a screening survey and a study questionnaire. ImmuneRACE Cohort 3 recovered participants were defined by two consecutive negative NP/OP PCR tests, healthcare professional clearance, or symptom resolution. Each participant in the prospective study had whole blood, serum and a nasopharyngeal or oropharyngeal swab collected by mobile phlebotomists. Additional blood draws and questionnaires over an approximately two-month period could optionally be provided by prospective study participants. Before DNA extraction, blood samples from the prospective study were shipped at room temperature or frozen.

The sequence links TRBV7-2 to TRBJ2-7, with 8 bases in between that match TRBD1. Specimen: PBMCs or T cells enriched from blood (not recorded which). The source is a woman between 25 and 40 years old who had recovered from COVID-19. The CDR3 region reads CASSSSGTGVYEQYF. The DNA is TGTGCCAGCAGCTCTTCCGGGACAGGAGTCTACGAGCAGTACTTC. Beyond the CDR3, the reference TRBV7-2 and TRBJ2-7 genes provide the residues; the full variable domain reads: GAGVSQSPSNKVTEKGKDVELRCDPISGHTALYWYRQSLGQGLEFLIYFQGNSAPDKSGLPSDRFSAERTGGSVSTLTIQRTQQEDSAVYLCASSSSGTGVYEQYFGPGTRLTVT.